The 30 T cell receptor beta chains listed next were all sequenced from one sample in a study of T cells in Graves' hyperthyroidism and ophthalmopathy. RNA transcripts provided the source from which TCR beta CDR3 regions were amplified. Initially, a first-round RT-PCR of the TCR CDR3 employed the HTBI primer set. TCRdb recomputed calls from the multiplex PCR reads with MiXCR, one row per CDR3 protein. The repertoire holds hundreds of thousands of distinct CDR3 sequences, roughly an eighth seen once, with 28% in the top ten. The sample taken for sequencing was blood. These receptors all come from a man in his forties or fifties with Graves' ophthalmopathy.

This clonotype was counted many times. The chain joins TRBV3-1 to TRBJ2-5, with TRBD1 matching over 8 bases. The length of the CDR3 is 16 residues. In germline, CDR1 is LGHDT, CDR2 YNNKEL (reference sequence). J gave up 4 bases and V 6 bases, and 13 bases lay outside the gene matches. The CDR3 DNA follows: TGTGCCAGCAGGGACGCAGACAGGGGAGGAGGAGAGACCCAGTACTTC. As protein: CASRDADRGGGETQYF.

The chain recombines TRBV19 with TRBJ2-2; D remains ambiguous. The CDR3 covers 13 residues. The germline V gene encodes CDR1 LNHDA and CDR2 SQIVND (reference sequence). Trimming removed 5 bases at V and 4 bases at J, with 8 bases between. The CDR3 nucleotides are TGTGCCAGTAGTCCCCTCCCCACCGGGGAGCTGTTTTTT. It specifies CASSPLPTGELFF.

Ten or more counts support this clonotype. J is TRBJ1-2 and V is TRBV20-1; no firm D call. The V and J ends lost 5 bases and 4 bases respectively, with 14 bases between them. The CDR3 covers 13 residues. Germline V lookup: CDR1 DFQATT, CDR2 SNEGSKA (reference sequence). In DNA, the CDR3 is TGCAGTGCTCCAAAAAAGCAGCGCTATGGCTACACCTTC. Amino acid sequence: CSAPKKQRYGYTF.

In regard to this clonotype: The junction shows a germline mismatch at one end, possibly a read error. The chain is built from TRBV6-1 and TRBJ2-5; perhaps TRBD1 as D (6 bases). The CDR3 sequence is 11 residues long. Germline CDR1 reads MNHNS; CDR2 reads SASEGT. The CDR3 spells CDRTEQETRYF. Here the CDR3 DNA reads TGTGACCGGACAGAACAAGAGACCCGGTACTTC.

In this sample, this clonotype turned up many times. This chain joins TRBV28 and TRBJ2-2; 9 nucleotides agree with TRBD2. This CDR3 comprises 16 residues. J lost 4 bases, V lost 5 bases, and 8 bases had no gene match. Per the germline V gene, CDR1 is MDHEN and CDR2 is SYDVKM. CDR3 DNA: TGTGCCAGCAGTATCATAGCGGGAGCGGGCACCGGGGAGCTGTTTTTT. This encodes CASSIIAGAGTGELFF.

This sequence joins TRBV7-9 and TRBJ2-2; 7 bases are shared with TRBD2. The V segment lost 4 bases and the J segment 4 bases; nucleotides outside the gene matches: 9. In germline, CDR1 is SEHNR, CDR2 FQNEAQ (reference sequence). This CDR3 comprises 16 residues. Here the CDR3 reads CASSSPSGRPTGELFF. As DNA, the CDR3 is TGTGCCAGCAGCTCACCTAGCGGTAGACCCACCGGGGAGCTGTTTTTT. The full variable domain, with the rest looked up from reference TRBV7-9 and TRBJ2-2, is DTGVSQNPRHKITKRGQNVTFRCDPISEHNRLYWYRQTLGQGPEFLTYFQNEAQLEKSRLLSDRFSAERPKGSFSTLEIQRTEQGDSAMYLCASSSPSGRPTGELFFGEGSRLTVL.

At least ten counts were recorded for this clonotype. This chain uses TRBV30 with TRBJ1-5, with 7 nucleotides matching TRBD1. V shed 4 bases and J 3 bases; nucleotides not matched to a gene: 6. The CDR3 is 14 amino acids. Germline values: CDR1 GTSNPN, CDR2 SVGIG (reference sequence). The CDR3 nucleotides read TGTGCCTGGAACTCAGGGGGAACCAATCAGCCCCAGCATTTT. Its protein is CAWNSGGTNQPQHF.

This clonotype was seen many times. V usage is TRBV30 and J usage is TRBJ1-6; 7 positions agree with TRBD1. The CDR3 covers 13 residues. Germline V gives CDR1 GTSNPN, CDR2 SVGIG (reference sequence). V was pared by 4 bases and J by 5 bases, with 2 bases of the junction left unmatched. DNA for the CDR3: TGTGCCTGGATGGGACAGCATAATTCACCCCTCCACTTT. Protein: CAWMGQHNSPLHF.

This sequence joins TRBV7-8 and TRBJ1-6; D unresolved. Trimming pared 7 bases from V and 4 bases from J, leaving 8 bases between. Germline V gene data show CDR1 as SGHVS and CDR2 as FQNEAQ. This CDR3 region has 13 residues. Here the CDR3 reads CASIGRYNSPLHF. Written as DNA, the CDR3 is TGTGCCAGCATCGGACGGTATAATTCACCCCTCCACTTT.

The V call is TRBV19, the J call TRBJ1-1; a weak D match, TRBD1 (6 bases). The V gene lost 8 bases and the J gene lost 7 bases, with 14 bases spanning the gap. CDR1 and CDR2 (germline): LNHDA, SQIVND (reference sequence). The CDR3 length is 12 residues. The CDR3 spells CASSGQVSEAFF. CDR3 sequence (DNA): TGTGCCAGTTCGGGACAAGTAAGTGAAGCTTTCTTT. The whole variable domain, filled in from reference TRBV19 and TRBJ1-1, reads DGGITQSPKYLFRKEGQNVTLSCEQNLNHDAMYWYRQDPGQGLRLIYYSQIVNDFQKGDIAEGYSVSREKKESFPLTVTSAQKNPTAFYLCASSGQVSEAFFGQGTRLTVV.

On this clonotype itself: A read error may explain this, as a much larger clone is one base away. This CDR3 reads CASGAIYEQYF. Written as DNA, the CDR3 is TGTGCCAGCGGCGCTATTTACGAGCAGTACTTC. The chain couples TRBV11-2 to TRBJ2-7; D uncertain. The V end was cut by 8 bases, the J end by 4 bases, with 9 bases between. Germline V gene sequence: CDR1 SGHAT, CDR2 FQNNGV. The CDR3 consists of 11 residues.

This clonotype was recorded many times. The CDR3 is CASSESSGSFAEQYF. The DNA for the CDR3 is TGTGCCAGCAGCGAATCTAGCGGGAGTTTCGCCGAGCAGTACTTC. The chain couples TRBV7-9 to TRBJ2-7; 10 bases align to TRBD2. The germline V gene encodes CDR1 SEHNR and CDR2 FQNEAQ (reference sequence). This CDR3 is 15 amino acids long. The junction had 10 bases not matched to a gene; V was cut back by 5 bases and J by 6 bases.

The rearrangement uses TRBV6-1 and TRBJ2-5, with TRBD2 matching over 7 bases. The CDR3 extends over 13 amino acids. V lost 6 bases and J lost 4; bases outside the gene matches: 5. Germline V gene data show CDR1 as MNHNS and CDR2 as SASEGT. The CDR3 is CASRPPGGETQYF. As DNA, the CDR3 is TGTGCCAGCAGGCCCCCGGGGGGAGAGACCCAGTACTTC.

A remark on this clonotype: A much larger clonotype is one base distant, so this may be a read error. The chain couples TRBV3-1 to TRBJ2-5, with D uncertain. The V gene's germline CDR1 is LGHDT and CDR2 YNNKEL (reference sequence). This CDR3 contains 14 residues. CDR3 nucleotide sequence: TGTACCAGCAGCCAAGATCTTGTGTCGGGGACCCAGTACTTC. Amino acids: CTSSQDLVSGTQYF.

This chain links TRBV9 with TRBJ1-3; tentative D call: TRBD1 (6 bases). The CDR3 covers 15 residues. The V gene's germline CDR1 is SGDLS and CDR2 YYNGEE. V dropped 3 bases and J dropped 5 bases, with 15 bases sitting between them. CDR3 coding DNA: TGTGCCAGCAGCGCCCACAGGGACTACCGAAACACCATATATTTT. Translated, it gives CASSAHRDYRNTIYF.

The rearrangement uses TRBV29-1 and TRBJ2-1; TRBD2 aligns across 11 bases. CDR1 and CDR2 (germline): SQVTM, ANQGSEA. There are 14 residues in the CDR3. Trimming cost V 5 bases and J 6 bases; bases outside gene matches: 6. The CDR3 is CSVPGTSGSNEQFF. CDR3 DNA: TGCAGCGTTCCCGGGACTAGCGGATCCAATGAGCAGTTCTTC.

This clonotype was found many times. The J gene is TRBJ2-5, the V gene TRBV20-1, with a weak D call TRBD2 (6 bases). CDR3 length equals 15 residues. V lost 3 bases to trimming and J lost 4 bases, with 18 bases between them. Germline lookup yields CDR1 DFQATT and CDR2 SNEGSKA (reference sequence). The CDR3 protein is CSASNAGTRGETQYF. For the CDR3, the DNA is TGCAGTGCTAGCAACGCCGGGACTCGGGGAGAGACCCAGTACTTC.

The chain employs TRBV7-8 and TRBJ2-3, with a weak D call TRBD2 (5 bases). V lost 5 bases and J 4 bases, leaving 19 bases between the germline ends. The CDR3 is 16 amino acids. From germline, CDR1 is SGHVS and CDR2 FQNEAQ. This CDR3 is CASSPWTQDGSDTQYF. CDR3 nucleotide sequence: TGTGCCAGCAGCCCTTGGACTCAGGACGGGTCAGATACGCAGTATTTT.

This clonotype was found many times. The chain joins TRBV20-1 to TRBJ1-1; tentatively, D is TRBD1 (5 bases). Trimming left V 0 bases short and J 6 bases short, with 20 bases between. This CDR3 has 16 amino acids. Germline CDR1 and CDR2: DFQATT and SNEGSKA (reference sequence). CDR3 amino acids: CSAREGISRGEAEAFF. The CDR3 nucleotides are TGCAGTGCTAGAGAGGGCATATCCCGGGGGGAGGCTGAAGCTTTCTTT.

Of note for this clonotype: Germline is not matched at one junction end, which may reflect a read error. This rearrangement joins TRBV6-1 to TRBJ2-3; 7 bases map to TRBD2. The length of the CDR3 is 16 residues. CDR1 and CDR2 from the germline V gene are MNHNS and SASEGT. The CDR3 loop reads CTSSEASLAVYDTQYF. DNA of the CDR3: TGTACCAGCAGTGAAGCGAGTCTAGCGGTCTACGATACGCAGTATTTT.

This clonotype was found many times. The chain joins TRBV18 to TRBJ2-7; D is tentatively TRBD1 or TRBD2 (5 bases each). V lost 5 bases, J lost 7 bases, and 12 bases lay in between. This CDR3 is built from 12 residues. Germline V CDR1 and CDR2: KGHSH, LQKENI. CDR3 protein: CASSVGTTEQYF. In nucleotides, the CDR3 is TGTGCCAGCTCAGTCGGGACGACGGAGCAGTACTTC.

This clonotype was picked up a small number of times. Written as DNA, the CDR3 is TGTGCCATCAGTGAAACAGGGTTCTACGAGCAGTACTTC. Protein sequence: CAISETGFYEQYF. The rearrangement links TRBV10-3 to TRBJ2-7, with D possibly being TRBD1 (6 bases). The V and J ends lost 3 bases and 3 bases respectively, with 9 bases between them. The CDR3 spans 13 residues. Germline V CDR1 and CDR2: ENHRY, SYGVKD.

The chain links TRBV11-2 to TRBJ2-5; perhaps TRBD2 as D (6 bases). The CDR3 sequence is 15 residues long. The germline V gene has CDR1 SGHAT and CDR2 FQNNGV. The V and J ends lost 2 bases and 4 bases respectively, with 14 bases between them. The CDR3: CASSLLTGVGETQYF. CDR3 nucleotide sequence: TGTGCCAGCAGCTTATTGACGGGAGTAGGAGAGACCCAGTACTTC.

This clonotype was recorded many times. CDR3 bases: TGTGCCAGCAGTTTCGAGGGTTTCTATGGCTACACCTTC. Its translation: CASSFEGFYGYTF. V and J are TRBV12-3 or TRBV12-4 and TRBJ1-2; D is unclear. Trimming shortened V by 3 bases and J by 4 bases, and 9 bases separated the two germline ends. The CDR3 sequence is 13 residues long.

This clonotype was picked up many times. This chain links TRBV11-2 with TRBJ2-7, with 12 bases identical to TRBD1. The germline CDR1 and CDR2 sequences are SGHAT and FQNNGV. J was trimmed by 2 bases and V by 5 bases; bases with no gene match: 4. The CDR3 length is 15 residues. The CDR3 region is CASSRGQGAPYEQYF. CDR3 in DNA: TGTGCCAGCAGCCGGGGACAGGGGGCCCCCTACGAGCAGTACTTC.

The sample holds many counts of this clonotype. This sequence joins TRBV7-6 and TRBJ2-7; TRBD2 aligns across 7 bases. Looked up from germline, CDR1 is SGHVS and CDR2 is FNYEAQ. The V and J ends lost 1 base and 4 bases, in that order; junction bases with no gene match: 16. This CDR3 region has 18 residues. The CDR3 DNA sequence: TGTGCCAGCAGCTTAGTTCCCGCCGCGCGGGAGAGGTCGTACGAGCAGTACTTC. Its translation: CASSLVPAARERSYEQYF.

The sample holds a few counts of this clonotype. V gene TRBV14 combines with J gene TRBJ2-7; D remains unclear. This CDR3 spans 14 amino acids. The V and J ends lost 0 bases and 5 bases respectively, with 11 bases between them. Per germline, CDR1 SGHDN and CDR2 FVKESK. The CDR3 bases are TGTGCCAGCAGCCAAGAGGTCAGCGTGAACGAGCAGTACTTC. This translates into CASSQEVSVNEQYF. Complete variable domain (other parts from reference TRBV14 and TRBJ2-7): EAGVTQFPSHSVIEKGQTVTLRCDPISGHDNLYWYRRVMGKEIKFLLHFVKESKQDESGMPNNRFLAERTGGTYSTLKVQPAELEDSGVYFCASSQEVSVNEQYFGPGTRLTVT.

The table lists this clonotype with many counts. CDR3 sequence reads: CASAPGTGGSETQYF. CDR3 DNA sequence: TGTGCCAGCGCCCCCGGGACAGGGGGCTCGGAGACCCAGTACTTC. The J gene is TRBJ2-5, the V gene TRBV28, with TRBD1 identical over 12 bases. In germline, CDR1 is MDHEN, CDR2 SYDVKM. V shed 8 bases, J shed 5 bases, and the junction held 9 bases outside the gene matches. The CDR3 spans 15 residues. The full variable domain, completed using reference TRBV28 and TRBJ2-5, is DVKVTQSSRYLVKRTGEKVFLECVQDMDHENMFWYRQDPGLGLRLIYFSYDVKMKEKGDIPEGYSVSREKKERFSLILESASTNQTSMYLCASAPGTGGSETQYFGPGTRLLVL.

This clonotype was recorded many times. The chain couples TRBV6-1 to TRBJ2-1; D is ambiguous. V was clipped by 6 bases and J by 10 bases, with 7 bases between them. The CDR3 contains 10 residues. CDR1 is MNHNS and CDR2 is SASEGT in the germline V gene. CDR3 coding DNA: TGTGCCAGCAGGCACAGCGAGCAGTTCTTC. This gives the protein CASRHSEQFF.

CDR3 sequence reads: CASSVDPGDTDTQYF. In DNA, the CDR3 is TGTGCCAGCAGCGTAGATCCCGGGGACACAGATACGCAGTATTTT. The chain joins TRBV9 to TRBJ2-3; D perhaps matches TRBD2 (5 bases). This CDR3 has 15 amino acids. V lost 0 bases and J lost 2, with 10 bases in between. Germline loops: CDR1 SGDLS, CDR2 YYNGEE.